This T cell receptor (beta chain) was observed in a study of shared clonotypes between healthy human individuals. In the study's own analysis: From ImmunoSEQ came sequences covering only the junction and carrying no quality scores, so filtering differed. Sequenced by immunoSEQ multiplex PCR; TCRdb stores in-frame clones only, minus some. V and J calls plus clone size are reproduced from that table; the DNA served to infer D and trimming. The sample yields a few million clones, 90% to 97% seen once. Germline V lookup: CDR1 SNHLY, CDR2 FYNNEI. This CDR3 comprises 12 residues. V was pared by 7 bases and J by 2 bases, with 7 bases between.

This rearrangement joins TRBV2 to TRBJ2-3, with D hard to call. Input material: naive CD4+ T cells sorted from blood. Noted subset: CD45RA+ positively selected. This TCR came from a man younger than 35 in good health. CDR3 nucleotide sequence: TGTGCCAGCAAGCTGATCACAGATACGCAGTATTTT. Its protein product is CASKLITDTQYF.